This T cell receptor beta chain originates from a study of read filtering for tumor transcriptome and immune sequencing (dated by TCRdb to about 2020). Study-wide context: The cohort consisted of approximately 17 male and more than 11 female patients, with a mean age of 65.9 years and an age range of about 47 to 90. By revised international staging, eight or nine patients were R-ISS I, under 20 were R-ISS II and 6 or 7 were R-ISS III. After DNase treatment, whole-transcriptome libraries were prepared using the TruSeq RNA Access Library Prep Kit. Per sample, about 4.05 to 10.27 million TCR-region mapped reads were obtained with IR-seq, compared with only 85 to 1273 with RNA-seq. The study compared TCR repertoires from targeted immune repertoire sequencing and bulk whole-transcriptome sequencing run on the same bone marrow samples. One of the main goals was to work out a read-filtering strategy for immune repertoire data, in particular whether clonotypes backed by only a single read should be removed. The study at large found these results: Compared with RNA-seq, IR-seq captured clonotypes at much higher depth and more reliably, and a smaller IR-seq throughput was enough to identify most shared clonotypes. In IR-seq, roughly four fifths of clonotypes but 3% to 4.5% of total reads were represented by single-read clonotypes, whereas in RNA-seq, around 75% of clonotypes and approximately 44% of reads were represented by single-read clonotypes. The correlation between IR-seq and RNA-seq shared clonotype proportions was increased by removal of single-read clonotypes. The sorted CD138-negative fraction was a mixed bone marrow immune population, not purified T cells.

Notes on this clonotype: Its cognate antigen has yet to be identified. The record has no base qualities; no much larger clone is one base away.

Counted from cysteine to phenylalanine, this CDR3 has 14 amino acids. The read is trimmed to its CDR3 DNA, 42 bases read in frame from base 1. CDR1 and CDR2 are read off the germline V gene as SQVTM and ANQGSEA. V and J are trimmed by 0 bases and 5 bases, and the gene matches miss 4 bases of the junction. Every patient had bone marrow sampled at the time of active disease. Bone marrow mononuclear cells were isolated by Ficoll-Hypaque density gradient centrifugation. To remove myeloma plasma cells, the cells were labeled with CD138 magnetic microbeads on a MACS separator, and CD138-negative cells were then collected by negative selection. Flow cytometry with CD138 antibodies on an Attune NxT was used to check how pure the isolated cells were. Total RNA was extracted using TRIzol reagent and was quantified on a NanoDrop spectrophotometer. For each patient, the CD138-negative bone marrow sample underwent paired RNA-seq and IR-seq.

Starting from about 400 ng RNA, TCR libraries were constructed with the Immunoverse kit using molecular barcoded adaptors that cover the alpha/delta and beta/gamma chains. The same RNA used for transcriptome sequencing was used for TCR library preparation. Sequencing of TCR libraries was carried out on an Illumina HiSeq 4000 with 2 x 150 cycles. From the authors' description of their analysis: Using MiXCR, which included quality filtering and error correction, TCR reads were aligned to human V, D, J and C references and then assembled into CDR3 clonotypes. The tcR package in R was used for analysis of clonotype counts and gene usage diversity. Raw mapping reads were checked after the RNA-seq reads had been mapped by STAR aligner version 2.5.3a onto the human GRCh37 genome. IR-seq fastq files were randomly downsampled with Seqtk 1.3 to test the effect of sequencing depth on detected clonotypes. TCRdb reprocessed the public reads (quality trimming at Q25 with fastp, clone calling with MiXCR) and kept in-frame beta chains. One record per CDR3 amino acid sequence lists the most common genes and DNA. TCRdb, rather than the study authors, made the V and J calls. The sample table records tens of thousands of distinct CDR3 sequences; 18% of these occur just once. The top ten hold under 20% of the sample.

Here the chain combines TRBV29-1 and TRBJ2-5, with TRBD1 matching 9 junction bases. Sample: a population of CD138-negative cells sorted from bone marrow. Interpreted using the paper, the cell subset or site label stands for: bone marrow mononuclear cells depleted of CD138+ plasma/myeloma cells by negative magnetic selection. The clonotype was recovered from a donor aged 40 or over with multiple myeloma. DNA sequence: TGCAGCGTTGAAGAACAGGGGGCAGCGGAGACCCAGTACTTC. Its protein is CSVEEQGAAETQYF.